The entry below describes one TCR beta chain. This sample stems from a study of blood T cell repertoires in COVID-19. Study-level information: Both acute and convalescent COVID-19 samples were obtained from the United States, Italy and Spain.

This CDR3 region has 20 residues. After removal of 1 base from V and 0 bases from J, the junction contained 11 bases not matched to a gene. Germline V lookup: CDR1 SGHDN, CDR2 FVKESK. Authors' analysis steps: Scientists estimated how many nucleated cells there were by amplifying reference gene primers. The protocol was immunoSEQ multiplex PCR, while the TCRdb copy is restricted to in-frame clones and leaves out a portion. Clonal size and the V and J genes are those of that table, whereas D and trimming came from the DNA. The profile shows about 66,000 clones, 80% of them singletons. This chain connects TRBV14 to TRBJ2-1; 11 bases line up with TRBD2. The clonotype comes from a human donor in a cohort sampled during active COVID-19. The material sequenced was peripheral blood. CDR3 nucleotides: TGTGCCAGCAGCCAAGGACCCCGGGCTAGCGGGAGGAACTCCTACAATGAGCAGTTCTTC. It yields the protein CASSQGPRASGRNSYNEQFF.